This entry lists 20 T cell receptor beta chains sequenced from one sample in a study of blood T cell repertoires in COVID-19. Clones were sequenced by immunoSEQ multiplex PCR, and TCRdb holds only the in-frame ones, with some missing. This table holds approximately 10,000 clones, 70% to 90% found once. The sample comprised peripheral blood. The origin of the receptors is a woman aged 55-70 years with active COVID-19.

The chain employs TRBV3-1 (or the pseudogene TRBV3-2) and TRBJ1-3; possible D gene TRBD1, 5 bases. Germline assignment: CDR1 LGHDT and CDR2 YNNKEL (reference sequence). This CDR3 has 17 residues. V was trimmed by 2 bases and J by 2 bases, leaving 16 bases between them. CDR3 nucleotide sequence: TGTGCCAGCAGCCAATGGCCTAAGGGGAAACCTGGAAACACCATATATTTT. It is translated as CASSQWPKGKPGNTIYF.

The V and J genes are TRBV27 and TRBJ1-6, with TRBD1 matching 7 bases. Losses at the gene ends were 6 bases for V and 8 bases for J; bases not matched to a gene: 13. The CDR3 has 16 amino acids. From germline, CDR1 is MNHEY and CDR2 SMNVEV (reference sequence). CDR3 nucleotides: TGTGCCAGCAGCCTCGCGGGCAGGGGGTCGCATTCACCCCTCCACTTT. As protein: CASSLAGRGSHSPLHF.

This chain joins TRBV19 and TRBJ1-5; 7 bases fit TRBD1. CDR3 length: 15 amino acids. Germline CDR1 reads LNHDA; CDR2 reads SQIVND (reference sequence). V shed 7 bases, J shed 0 bases, and the junction held 6 bases outside the gene matches. CDR3 DNA: TGTGCCAGTACCCGGACAGGTTATAGCAATCAGCCCCAGCATTTT. Translated: CASTRTGYSNQPQHF.

This clone was seen more than once but under ten times. The chain is built from TRBV6-1 and TRBJ1-4; D remains unclear. This CDR3 has 15 amino acids. Looked up from germline, CDR1 is MNHNS and CDR2 is SASEGT. Trimming took 3 bases from V and 5 from J, leaving 13 bases between them. The CDR3 protein is CASSDAGGRNEKLFF. CDR3 bases: TGTGCCAGCAGTGACGCGGGAGGGAGGAATGAAAAACTGTTTTTT.

The rearrangement joins TRBV2 to TRBJ2-2, with 7 bases fitting TRBD2. This CDR3 region has 13 residues. Germline V gives CDR1 SNHLY, CDR2 FYNNEI. With 6 bases clipped from V and 4 bases from J, the junction kept 2 bases outside the gene matches. CDR3 region: CASRASGTGELFF. The DNA of the CDR3 is TGTGCCAGCAGGGCTAGCGGCACCGGGGAGCTGTTTTTT.

A note on this clone: Mismatch with germline at one junction end may stem from a read error. V usage is TRBV7-2 and J usage is TRBJ1-4, with D unclear. CDR1 is SGHTA and CDR2 is FQGNSA in the germline V gene. The CDR3 runs to 16 residues. CDR3 DNA: TGTGCCAGCAGCATAGCCGCTGCGGTCAGTTGGGAAAAACTGTTTTTT. This translates into CASSIAAAVSWEKLFF.

V and J are TRBV21-1 and TRBJ2-3; the listed D gene, TRBD2, was not tested against the DNA. TRBV21-1 is a listed pseudogene. The CDR3 totals 18 residues. The CDR3 nucleotides read TGTGCCAGCAGCCCCCGGACTAGCGGGAGGGCCGGGACAGATACGCAGTATTTT. It encodes CASSPRTSGRAGTDTQYF.

This chain joins TRBV2 and TRBJ2-6, with 7 bases aligning to TRBD1. The V segment lost 4 bases and the J segment 0 bases; nucleotides outside the gene matches: 9. There are 18 residues in the CDR3. Looked up from germline, CDR1 is SNHLY and CDR2 is FYNNEI. This CDR3 reads CASSVGQLLHSGANVLTF. The CDR3 nucleotides read TGTGCCAGCAGTGTGGGACAGCTACTACACTCTGGGGCCAACGTCCTGACTTTC.

This clone was seen a handful of times. The rearrangement links TRBV7-3 to TRBJ1-2, with D unresolved. Germline CDR1 reads SGHTA; CDR2 reads FQGTGA. The germline V and J ends were trimmed by 6 bases and 0 bases, with 11 bases remaining between them. CDR3 length: 14 residues. This CDR3 reads CASRFGDSNYGYTF. CDR3 in DNA: TGTGCCAGCAGATTCGGAGATTCTAACTATGGCTACACCTTC. Based on the CDR3 plus reference TRBV7-3 and TRBJ1-2, the full variable domain is GAGVSQTPSNKVTEKGKYVELRCDPISGHTALYWYRQSLGQGPEFLIYFQGTGAADDSGLPNDRFFAVRPEGSVSTLKIQRTERGDSAVYLCASRFGDSNYGYTFGSGTRLTVV.

The chain carries TRBV7-3 and TRBJ1-3; 7 nucleotides agree with TRBD1. Looked up from germline, CDR1 is SGHTA and CDR2 is FQGTGA. The junction had 7 bases not matched to a gene; V was cut back by 4 bases and J by 1 base. This CDR3 comprises 16 residues. The CDR3 coding sequence is TGTGCCAGCAGCTCACAGGGGCGTTTATCTGGAAACACCATATATTTT. Encoded protein: CASSSQGRLSGNTIYF.

The chain is built from TRBV2 and TRBJ2-5, with D perhaps matching TRBD2 (6 bases). V lost 0 bases and J lost 4, with 15 bases in between. In germline, CDR1 is SNHLY, CDR2 FYNNEI. The CDR3 runs 16 residues. The chain's CDR3 is CASSEAQSAGLETQYF. DNA of the CDR3: TGTGCCAGCAGTGAAGCGCAGTCGGCGGGGCTAGAGACCCAGTACTTC.

The chain joins TRBV29-1 to TRBJ1-1; D unclear. The ends were cut back, 6 bases at V and 6 bases at J, with 8 bases in the middle. The germline V gene encodes CDR1 SQVTM and CDR2 ANQGSEA. The CDR3 runs to 10 residues. In DNA, the CDR3 is TGCAGCGTACAAATCTCTGAAGCTTTCTTT. Translation gives CSVQISEAFF.

The chain carries TRBV5-3 and TRBJ1-5, with 9 bases matching TRBD1. TRBV5-3 is given ORF status, its function remaining uncertain. The trim removed 4 bases at V and 4 bases at J, leaving 6 bases unmatched. This CDR3 region has 15 residues. The CDR3 DNA follows: TGTGCCAGAAGCACTACAGGGGGCGGGAATCAGCCCCAGCATTTT. It encodes CARSTTGGGNQPQHF.

CDR3 sequence reads: CASSSQGRNYGYTF. In DNA, the CDR3 is TGCGCCAGCAGCTCACAGGGAAGAAACTATGGCTACACCTTC. V and J are TRBV5-1 and TRBJ1-2; tentative D call: TRBD1 (6 bases). CDR3 length equals 14 residues. Trimming cost V 3 bases and J 2 bases, with 11 bases left between them. Germline lookup yields CDR1 SGHRS and CDR2 YFSETQ.

The gene calls are TRBV7-3 and TRBJ2-1; 8 bases fit TRBD1. The ends lost 0 bases at V and 6 bases at J; junction bases unmatched: 7. The CDR3 runs 16 residues. Per the germline V gene, CDR1 is SGHTA and CDR2 is FQGTGA. The chain's CDR3 is CASSLTSGQGGNEQFF. In DNA, the CDR3 is TGTGCCAGCAGCTTAACGTCAGGACAGGGCGGCAATGAGCAGTTCTTC.

V usage is TRBV10-3 and J usage is TRBJ2-5, with 9 bases fitting TRBD2. This CDR3 region has 19 residues. The germline V gene has CDR1 ENHRY and CDR2 SYGVKD. J was trimmed by 1 base and V by 5 bases; bases with no gene match: 17. CDR3 sequence (DNA): TGTGCCATCAGTTCGGCGCCTAGCGGGACCAAGGGATCCCAAGAGACCCAGTACTTC. Translation gives CAISSAPSGTKGSQETQYF.

The chain has TRBV6-2 or TRBV6-3 and TRBJ2-3, with 15 bases identical to TRBD2. There are 17 residues in the CDR3. CDR1 MNHEY and CDR2 SVGEGT come from the germline V gene. The V segment lost 6 bases and the J segment 5 bases; nucleotides outside the gene matches: 9. The CDR3 is CASSSGGLAGGKDTQYF. The CDR3 coding sequence is TGTGCCAGCAGCTCAGGAGGACTAGCGGGAGGGAAAGATACGCAGTATTTT.

This clone was detected a few times. The chain couples TRBV7-2 to TRBJ2-3, with a weak D call TRBD2 (6 bases). The CDR3 extends over 17 amino acids. CDR1 is SGHTA and CDR2 is FQGNSA in the germline V gene. Trimming shortened V by 5 bases and J by 5 bases, and 23 bases separated the two germline ends. In DNA, the CDR3 is TGTGCCAGCAGCCTATACGCTAGTGGAGGGACGGGAGATACGCAGTATTTT. Translated: CASSLYASGGTGDTQYF.

The J gene is TRBJ2-7, the V gene TRBV4-2; 7 nucleotides line up with TRBD2. V was clipped by 4 bases and J by 1 base; unmatched bases: 10. The CDR3 is 16 residues long. Germline CDR1 reads LGHNA; CDR2 reads YNFKEQ. The CDR3 loop reads CASSPPTSETSYEQYF. The DNA of the CDR3 is TGTGCCAGCAGCCCCCCAACTAGCGAGACTTCCTACGAGCAGTACTTC.

This clone was detected once. The V call is TRBV30, the J call TRBJ2-2, with D possibly being TRBD1 (5 bases). Trimming left V 0 bases short and J 2 bases short, with 10 bases between. Germline loops: CDR1 GTSNPN, CDR2 SVGIG (reference sequence). This CDR3 comprises 15 residues. CDR3 region: CAWSVHTGNTGELFF. CDR3 sequence (DNA): TGTGCCTGGAGTGTACACACAGGCAACACCGGGGAGCTGTTTTTT.